This entry features one T cell receptor beta chain sequence. Antigen specificity is unknown. The data are from a study of T cell repertoires in cytomegalovirus infection. At the level of the study: Recently identified HLA-C-restricted CMV epitopes and well-studied HLA-B-restricted CMV epitopes were used by the study. Study conclusions and caveats: HLA-C-restricted, CMV-specific TCR beta clonotypes were dominant ex vivo.

TCRdb reprocessed the reads via MiXCR and lists one record per CDR3 protein. The sample carries approximately 220,000 distinct CDR3 sequences, approximately 40% recorded once. Trimming cost V 2 bases and J 6 bases, with 9 bases left between them. Germline loops: CDR1 SGHNT, CDR2 YYREEE (reference sequence). The CDR3 is 12 amino acids. The material was CD8+ T cells from cultured PBMCs, obtained from culture after CMV antigen stimulation. The gene calls are TRBV5-4 and TRBJ2-7; possibly TRBD2 for D (5 bases). This TCR came from a human donor in good health (CMV status not recorded). Some clones in this sample may be carry-over from other donors' samples. Here the CDR3 reads CASSFLGVEQYF. CDR3 bases: TGTGCCAGCAGCTTCCTCGGGGTCGAGCAGTACTTC. The full variable domain, with the rest looked up from reference TRBV5-4 and TRBJ2-7, is ETGVTQSPTHLIKTRGQQVTLRCSSQSGHNTVSWYQQALGQGPQFIFQYYREEENGRGNFPPRFSGLQFPNYSSELNVNALELDDSALYLCASSFLGVEQYFGPGTRLTVT.